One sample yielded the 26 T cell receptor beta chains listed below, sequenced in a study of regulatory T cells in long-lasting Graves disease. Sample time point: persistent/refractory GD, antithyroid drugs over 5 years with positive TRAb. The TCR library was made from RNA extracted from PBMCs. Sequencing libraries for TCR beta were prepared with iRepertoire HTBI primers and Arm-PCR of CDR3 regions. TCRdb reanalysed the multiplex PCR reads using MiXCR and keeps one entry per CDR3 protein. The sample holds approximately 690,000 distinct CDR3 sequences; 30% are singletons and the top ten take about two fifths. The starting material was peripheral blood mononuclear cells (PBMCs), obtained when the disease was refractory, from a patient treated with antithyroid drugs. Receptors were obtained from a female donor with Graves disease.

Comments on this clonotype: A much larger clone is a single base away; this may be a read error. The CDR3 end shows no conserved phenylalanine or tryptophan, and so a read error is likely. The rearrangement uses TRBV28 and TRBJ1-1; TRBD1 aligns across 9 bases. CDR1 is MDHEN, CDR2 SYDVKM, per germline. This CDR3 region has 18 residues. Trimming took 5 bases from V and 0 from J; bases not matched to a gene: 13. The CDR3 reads CASSLNRGRLVMNTEAFS. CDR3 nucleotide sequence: TGTGCCAGCAGTCTAAACAGGGGGCGGCTGGTCATGAACACTGAAGCTTTCTCT.

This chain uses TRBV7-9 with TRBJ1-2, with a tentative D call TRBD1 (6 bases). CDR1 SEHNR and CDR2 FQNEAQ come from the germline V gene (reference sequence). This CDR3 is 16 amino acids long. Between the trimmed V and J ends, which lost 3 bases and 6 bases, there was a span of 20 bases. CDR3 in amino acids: CASSFPSPRQDHGYTF. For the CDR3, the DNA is TGTGCCAGCAGCTTTCCTAGCCCCCGACAGGACCATGGCTACACCTTC.

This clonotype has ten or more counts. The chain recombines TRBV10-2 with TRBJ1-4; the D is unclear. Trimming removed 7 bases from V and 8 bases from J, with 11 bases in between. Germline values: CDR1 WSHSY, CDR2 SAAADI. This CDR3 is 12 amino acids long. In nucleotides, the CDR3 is TGCGCCAGCACGCGTTTAGGGGAAAAACTGTTTTTT. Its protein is CASTRLGEKLFF.

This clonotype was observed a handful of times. CDR3 sequence: CSARDRYESWNYGYTF. The CDR3 coding sequence is TGCAGTGCTAGAGATAGGTACGAAAGTTGGAACTATGGCTACACCTTC. The chain recombines TRBV20-1 with TRBJ1-2, with D hard to call. Per the germline V gene, CDR1 is DFQATT and CDR2 is SNEGSKA (reference sequence). With 0 bases removed from V and 2 bases from J, the gap between germline ends came to 16 bases. This CDR3 is 16 amino acids long.

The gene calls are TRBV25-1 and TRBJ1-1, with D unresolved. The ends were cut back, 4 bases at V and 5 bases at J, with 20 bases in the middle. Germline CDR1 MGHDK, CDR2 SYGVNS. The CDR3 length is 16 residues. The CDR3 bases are TGTGCCAGCAGTGGCTCGACTGTGGGTAGGTCTACTGAAGCTTTCTTT. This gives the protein CASSGSTVGRSTEAFF.

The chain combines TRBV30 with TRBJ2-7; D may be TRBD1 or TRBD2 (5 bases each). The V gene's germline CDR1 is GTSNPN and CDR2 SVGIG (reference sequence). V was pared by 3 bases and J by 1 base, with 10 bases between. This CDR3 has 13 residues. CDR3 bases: TGTGCCTGGAGACCGGGGCCATCCTACGAGCAGTACTTC. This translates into CAWRPGPSYEQYF.

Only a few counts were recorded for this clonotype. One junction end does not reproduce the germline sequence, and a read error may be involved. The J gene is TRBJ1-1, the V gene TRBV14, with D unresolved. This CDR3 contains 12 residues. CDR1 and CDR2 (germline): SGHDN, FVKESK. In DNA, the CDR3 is TGTGCCAGCAGCCAAGCCTCCGCGCGAGTGGTCTTT. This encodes CASSQASARVVF.

The DNA of the CDR3 is TGTGCCACCAGCAGAGATGGGCACACCATATATTTT. The encoded protein is CATSRDGHTIYF. The chain uses TRBV15 and TRBJ1-3; no clear D. Trimming removed 0 bases from V and 8 bases from J, with 5 bases in between. The CDR3 contains 12 residues. The germline V gene encodes CDR1 LNHNV and CDR2 YYDKDF (reference sequence).

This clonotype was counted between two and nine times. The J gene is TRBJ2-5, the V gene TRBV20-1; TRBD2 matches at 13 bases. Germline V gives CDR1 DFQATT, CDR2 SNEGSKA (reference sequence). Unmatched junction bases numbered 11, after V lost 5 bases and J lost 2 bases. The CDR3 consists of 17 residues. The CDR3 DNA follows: TGCAGTGCTGGCGGGACTAGCGGGAACTTCGATCAAGAGACCCAGTACTTC. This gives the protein CSAGGTSGNFDQETQYF.

The CDR3 loop reads CSARSGQGYYGYTF. The CDR3 DNA follows: TGCAGTGCTAGATCCGGACAGGGGTACTATGGCTACACCTTC. The rearrangement links TRBV20-1 to TRBJ1-2, with 9 nucleotides matching TRBD1. The CDR3 length is 14 residues. Germline V gene data show CDR1 as DFQATT and CDR2 as SNEGSKA (reference sequence). J was trimmed by 3 bases and V by 2 bases; bases with no gene match: 4.

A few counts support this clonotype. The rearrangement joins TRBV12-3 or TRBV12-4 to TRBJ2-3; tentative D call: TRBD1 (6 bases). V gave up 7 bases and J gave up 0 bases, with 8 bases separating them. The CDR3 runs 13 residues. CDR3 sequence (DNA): TGTGCCAGCACAGGGGAGAGCACAGATACGCAGTATTTT. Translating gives CASTGESTDTQYF.

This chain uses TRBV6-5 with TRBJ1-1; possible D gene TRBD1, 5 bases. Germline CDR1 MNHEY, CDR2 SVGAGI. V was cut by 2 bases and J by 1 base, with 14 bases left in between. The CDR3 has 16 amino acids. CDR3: CASSYQPGPKNTEAFF. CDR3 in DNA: TGTGCCAGCAGTTACCAACCGGGACCGAAGAACACTGAAGCTTTCTTT.

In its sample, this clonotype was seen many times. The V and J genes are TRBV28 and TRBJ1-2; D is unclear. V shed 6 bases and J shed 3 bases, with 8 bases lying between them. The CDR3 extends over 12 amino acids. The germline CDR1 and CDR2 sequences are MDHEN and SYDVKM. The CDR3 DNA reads TGTGCCAGCAGGGCACAGCACTATGGCTACACCTTC. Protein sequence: CASRAQHYGYTF.

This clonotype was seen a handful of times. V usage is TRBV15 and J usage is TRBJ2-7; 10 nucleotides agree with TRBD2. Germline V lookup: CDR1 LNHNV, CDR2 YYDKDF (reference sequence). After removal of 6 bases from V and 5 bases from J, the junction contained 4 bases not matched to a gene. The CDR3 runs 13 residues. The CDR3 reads CATRSSGSHEQYF. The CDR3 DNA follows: TGTGCCACCAGGTCTAGCGGGAGCCACGAGCAGTACTTC. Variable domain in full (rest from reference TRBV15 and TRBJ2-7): DAMVIQNPRYQVTQFGKPVTLSCSQTLNHNVMYWYQQKSSQAPKLLFHYYDKDFNNEADTPDNFQSRRPNTSFCFLDIRSPGLGDTAMYLCATRSSGSHEQYFGPGTRLTVT.

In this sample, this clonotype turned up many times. The CDR3 DNA reads TGTGCCAGCAGCTTAGAACTAGGCCAAGAGACCCAGTACTTC. Residues: CASSLELGQETQYF. V is TRBV13 and J is TRBJ2-5, with D tentatively TRBD2 (5 bases). The CDR3 has 14 residues. V was cut by 1 base and J by 1 base, with 7 bases left in between. CDR1 is PRHDT and CDR2 is FYEKMQ in the germline V gene (reference sequence).

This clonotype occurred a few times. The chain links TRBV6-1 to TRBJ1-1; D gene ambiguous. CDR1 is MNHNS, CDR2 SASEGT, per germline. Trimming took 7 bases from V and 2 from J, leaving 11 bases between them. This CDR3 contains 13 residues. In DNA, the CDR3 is TGTGCCAGCAAAAGGGTTGTTAACACTGAAGCTTTCTTT. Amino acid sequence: CASKRVVNTEAFF.

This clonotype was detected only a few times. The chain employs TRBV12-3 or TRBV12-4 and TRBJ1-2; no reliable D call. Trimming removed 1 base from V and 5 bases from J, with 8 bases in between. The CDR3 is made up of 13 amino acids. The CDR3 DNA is TGTGCCAGCAGTTTAGGATCAGTTTATGGCTACACCTTC. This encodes CASSLGSVYGYTF.

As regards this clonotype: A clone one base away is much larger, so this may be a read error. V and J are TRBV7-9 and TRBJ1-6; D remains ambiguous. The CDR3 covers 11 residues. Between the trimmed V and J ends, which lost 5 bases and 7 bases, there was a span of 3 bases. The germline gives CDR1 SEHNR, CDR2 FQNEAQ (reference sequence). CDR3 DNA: TGTGCCAGCAGCATCAATTCACCCCTCCACTTT. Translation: CASSINSPLHF.

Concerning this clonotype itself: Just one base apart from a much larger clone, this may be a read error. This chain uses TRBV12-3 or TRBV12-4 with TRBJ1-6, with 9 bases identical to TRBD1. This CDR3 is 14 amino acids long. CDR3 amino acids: CASSPGQGTTEALF. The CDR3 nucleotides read TGTGCCAGCAGCCCGGGACAGGGTACCACTGAAGCTCTCTTT.

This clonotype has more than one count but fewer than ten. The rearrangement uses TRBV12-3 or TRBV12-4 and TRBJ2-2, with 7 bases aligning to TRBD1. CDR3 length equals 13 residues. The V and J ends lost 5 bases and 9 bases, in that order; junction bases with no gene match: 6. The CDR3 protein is CASSRNRGRELFF. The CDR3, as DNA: TGTGCCAGCAGTCGAAACAGGGGCCGGGAGCTGTTTTTT.

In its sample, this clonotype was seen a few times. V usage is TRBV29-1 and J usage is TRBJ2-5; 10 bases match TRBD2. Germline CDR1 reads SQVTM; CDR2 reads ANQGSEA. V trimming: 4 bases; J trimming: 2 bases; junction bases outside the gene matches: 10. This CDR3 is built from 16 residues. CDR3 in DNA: TGCAGCGTTGCTTTGTTGTCTAGCGGGAGTCAAGAGACCCAGTACTTC. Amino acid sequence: CSVALLSSGSQETQYF.

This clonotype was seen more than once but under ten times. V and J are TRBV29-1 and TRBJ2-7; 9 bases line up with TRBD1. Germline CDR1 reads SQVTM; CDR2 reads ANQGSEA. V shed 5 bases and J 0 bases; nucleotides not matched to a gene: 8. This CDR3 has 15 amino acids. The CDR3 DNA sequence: TGCAGCGTTCCCGGGACAGGGATACTCTCCTACGAGCAGTACTTC. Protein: CSVPGTGILSYEQYF.

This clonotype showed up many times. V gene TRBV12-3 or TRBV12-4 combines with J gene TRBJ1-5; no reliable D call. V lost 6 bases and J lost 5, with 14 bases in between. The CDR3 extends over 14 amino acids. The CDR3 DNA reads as TGTGCCAGCAGCCTACGGGCCCGGGATCAGCCCCAGCATTTT. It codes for CASSLRARDQPQHF.

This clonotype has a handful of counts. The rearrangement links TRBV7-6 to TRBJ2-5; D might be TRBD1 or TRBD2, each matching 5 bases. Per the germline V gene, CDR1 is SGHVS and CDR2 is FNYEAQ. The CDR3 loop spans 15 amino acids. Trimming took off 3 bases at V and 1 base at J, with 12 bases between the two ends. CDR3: CASSFSGTSQETQYF. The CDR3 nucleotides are TGTGCCAGCAGCTTTTCCGGGACCTCCCAAGAGACCCAGTACTTC.

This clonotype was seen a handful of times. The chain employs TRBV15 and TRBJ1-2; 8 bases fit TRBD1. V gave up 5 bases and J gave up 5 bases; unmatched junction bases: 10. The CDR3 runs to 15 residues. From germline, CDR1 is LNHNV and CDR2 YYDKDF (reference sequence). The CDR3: CATSPQTGVGYGYTF. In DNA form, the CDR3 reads TGTGCCACCAGCCCCCAGACAGGGGTTGGGTATGGCTACACCTTC.

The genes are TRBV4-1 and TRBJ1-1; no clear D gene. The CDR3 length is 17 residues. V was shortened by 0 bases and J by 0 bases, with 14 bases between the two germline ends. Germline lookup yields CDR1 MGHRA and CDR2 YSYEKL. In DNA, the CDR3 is TGCGCCAGCAGCCAAGAAAGGAGGATTCCTATGAACACTGAAGCTTTCTTT. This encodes CASSQERRIPMNTEAFF.